This T cell receptor (beta chain) was profiled in a study of Ad26.COV2.S vaccination and SARS-CoV-2 variants. For the study at large: Ad26.COV2.S shots went into the muscle once or twice, 56 days apart.

This table comes from immunoSEQ multiplex PCR, and its TCRdb copy is limited to in-frame clones, with some not included. The sample has around 320,000 clones, about nine tenths seen once. The germline V gene has CDR1 SQVTM and CDR2 ANQGSEA. The V end was cut by 5 bases, the J end by 3 bases, with 10 bases between. The CDR3 extends over 13 amino acids. Overall study findings and caveats: Across vaccine and placebo recipients, the breadth of non-spike TCRs was similar.

This clone was detected ten times or more. Its antigen is currently unknown. Treatment given: over 15 received Ad26.COV2.S at low or high dose, single or two shots; a few received placebo; per-sample allocation not given. Day 63 after the first vaccine or placebo injection was the time point for sampling. Donation was by an adult aged 18-55 years who was in Boston. An Ad26 vector that expressed Wuhan-strain SARS-CoV-2 spike constituted the vaccine. The sample in question was peripheral blood, obtained in a trial of Ad26.COV2.S vaccine versus placebo. The V gene is TRBV29-1, the J gene TRBJ1-4; no clear D gene. The sequence was obtained from a person aged 18-60 years who received the Ad26.COV2.S COVID-19 vaccine or a placebo. This CDR3 is CSVYWESNEKLFF. CDR3 coding DNA: TGCAGCGTTTACTGGGAGTCTAATGAAAAACTGTTTTTT.